These 19 T cell receptor beta chains originate from one sample sequenced in a study of tumor and adjacent non-tumor tissue in lung cancer. This sample's RNA came from whole unsorted tissue. Distant lung tissue was collected more than 3 cm away from the tumor edge. A modified ARM-PCR protocol with three rounds of nested PCR amplified TCRbeta. MiXCR, applied by TCRdb to the multiplex PCR reads, yields one record per CDR3 protein. Of roughly 75,000 distinct CDR3 sequences listed, approximately 80% were seen once; the top ten hold roughly half. The sample comprised distant non-tumor lung tissue. All receptors come from a man in his sixties with non-small cell lung cancer.

The chain couples TRBV12-3 or TRBV12-4 to TRBJ2-7; D may match TRBD1 or TRBD2 (5 bases each). The DNA end is a closer match to TRBJ2-1, so the J assignment may be wrong. The length of the CDR3 is 13 residues. CDR3 protein: CASSFGTDYEQFF. The CDR3 coding sequence is TGTGCCAGCAGTTTCGGGACCGACTACGAGCAGTTCTTC.

Comments on this clonotype: Given a much more abundant clone one base away, this may be a read error. The V and J genes are TRBV20-1 and TRBJ1-5, with TRBD1 as a possible D gene (5 bases). Germline V lookup: CDR1 DFQATT, CDR2 SNEGSKA (reference sequence). The CDR3 is 15 residues long. Written as DNA, the CDR3 is TGCAATGCTAGGGGAGGAGGGACGGGAGGTCAGCCCCAGCATTTT. Translation gives CNARGGGTGGQPQHF.

CDR3 bases: TGTGCCAGCAGCTTAGGGGGGGAAGGCACAGATACGCAGTATTTT. This encodes CASSLGGEGTDTQYF. The V gene is TRBV11-3, the J gene TRBJ2-3; a weak D match, TRBD2 (6 bases). Trimming cost V 1 base and J 1 base, with 9 bases left between them. The germline gives CDR1 SGHNT, CDR2 YENEEA. There are 15 residues in the CDR3.

For this clonotype: The germline gene is not matched at one end of the junction; a read error may be the cause. The V gene is TRBV11-1, the J gene TRBJ2-1; tentatively, D is TRBD1 (6 bases). CDR1 is SGHAT, CDR2 FQDESV, per germline (reference sequence). The length of the CDR3 is 16 residues. Here the CDR3 reads CASSLVGGQSYYEQFF. The CDR3 region has the DNA TGCGCCAGCAGCTTGGTTGGTGGACAGTCCTACTATGAGCAATTCTTC.

For this clonotype: The junction departs from the called germline gene at one end, perhaps through a read error. V usage is TRBV5-6 and J usage is TRBJ2-1; D not certain. CDR1 SGHDT and CDR2 YYEEEE come from the germline V gene. CDR3 length: 14 amino acids. The CDR3 nucleotides read TGTGTCAGCACCCCTCTTCGACAAGCCCATGAACAGTTCTTC. Its protein is CVSTPLRQAHEQFF.

Points on this clonotype: A junction end diverges from the germline sequence, so it may reflect a read error. The rearrangement uses TRBV4-2 and TRBJ2-7; D not certain. Germline V CDR1 and CDR2: LGHNA, YNFKEQ. The CDR3 loop spans 15 amino acids. Written as DNA, the CDR3 is TGTGCTAGCAGCCAAGATAGTCCGGGCCTCTACGAGCAGTACTTC. Its translation is CASSQDSPGLYEQYF.

Remarks on this clonotype: The junction does not match germline at one end; this may be a read error. This CDR3 reads CASIPPTGHNYGYAF. The CDR3 DNA follows: TGTGCCAGCATTCCACCGACAGGCCATAACTATGGCTACGCCTTC. The chain uses TRBV6-1 and TRBJ1-2, with D possibly being TRBD1 (6 bases). The V gene's germline CDR1 is MNHNS and CDR2 SASEGT. CDR3 length: 15 residues.

J is TRBJ2-7 and V is TRBV29-1; D is unclear. The CDR3 totals 10 residues. Germline-derived CDR1 and CDR2 are SQVTM and ANQGSEA. In DNA form, the CDR3 reads TGCGACGCTCAGGATGACGAGCAGTACTTC. Its protein product is CDAQDDEQYF.

On this clonotype: A much larger clone is a single base away; this may be a read error. V and J are TRBV20-1 and TRBJ1-5; tentatively, D is TRBD1 (6 bases). CDR1 DFQATT and CDR2 SNEGSKA come from the germline V gene (reference sequence). The CDR3 sequence is 13 residues long. The V gene lost 6 bases and the J gene lost 7 bases, with 16 bases spanning the gap. CDR3 DNA: TGCAGTGCCCCTCGGGGGCCCGGACAGCCCCAGCATTTT. Amino acid sequence: CSAPRGPGQPQHF.

With respect to this clonotype: This could be a read error, since a much larger clone is one nucleotide away. This sequence joins TRBV12-3 or TRBV12-4 and TRBJ2-2; D is unresolved. This CDR3 is 15 amino acids long. V was clipped by 2 bases and J by 3 bases, with 10 bases between them. The CDR3, as DNA: TGTGCCAGCAGTTTAAGGCACAGTTACACCGGGGAGCTGTTTTTT. Residues: CASSLRHSYTGELFF.

A remark on this clonotype: This may stem from a read error, because a much larger clone lies one nucleotide away. V usage is TRBV5-6 and J usage is TRBJ2-5; unclear D gene. This CDR3 region has 13 residues. The germline V and J ends were trimmed by 0 bases and 4 bases, with 7 bases remaining between them. CDR1 is SGHDT and CDR2 is YYEEEE in the germline V gene. CDR3 sequence: CASSLALLETQYF. The CDR3 DNA follows: TGTGCCAGCAGCTTGGCTCTGCTAGAGACCCAGTACTTC.

Written as DNA, the CDR3 is TGTGCCAGCAGTTCCCCTCACCGGGGGACTAGCGGGAGGGCAGGGACCCAGTACTTC. The encoded protein is CASSSPHRGTSGRAGTQYF. The V and J genes are TRBV6-6 and TRBJ2-5; 16 bases line up with TRBD2. This CDR3 is built from 19 residues. The germline V gene encodes CDR1 MNHNY and CDR2 SVGAGI (reference sequence). The V segment lost 4 bases and the J segment 7 bases; nucleotides outside the gene matches: 15.

In its sample, this clonotype was seen once. A much larger clone differs from this one at a single base, so this may be a read error. The J gene is TRBJ2-7, the V gene TRBV7-9; unclear D gene. Trimming pared 8 bases from V and 6 bases from J, leaving 26 bases between. The CDR3 contains 16 residues. Germline V CDR1 and CDR2: SEHNR, FQNEAQ (reference sequence). The CDR3 loop reads CASGPSSQQPRVEQYF. In DNA form, the CDR3 reads TGTGCCAGCGGCCCGAGCAGTCAACAGCCCCGGGTCGAGCAGTACTTC.

V is TRBV29-1 and J is TRBJ2-5, with 8 bases aligning to TRBD2. Trimming removed 0 bases from V and 1 base from J; junction bases left unmatched: 4. The CDR3 contains 15 residues. Germline values: CDR1 SQVTM, CDR2 ANQGSEA. CDR3 amino acids: CSVEDPREGQETQYF. In DNA form, the CDR3 reads TGCAGCGTTGAAGATCCCCGGGAGGGCCAAGAGACCCAGTACTTC.

Of note for this clonotype: This could be a read error, since a much larger clone is one nucleotide away. The chain combines TRBV28 with TRBJ2-7; 7 bases line up with TRBD1. Looked up from germline, CDR1 is MDHEN and CDR2 is SYDVKM. The CDR3 sequence is 15 residues long. The CDR3 loop is CVTLSWTGSSYEQYF. DNA for the CDR3: TGTGTCACTCTCTCTTGGACAGGAAGCTCCTACGAGCAGTACTTC.

The chain recombines TRBV4-2 with TRBJ2-1; 7 nucleotides line up with TRBD2. Germline CDR1 and CDR2: LGHNA and YNFKEQ. CDR3 length equals 17 residues. After removal of 4 bases from V and 7 bases from J, the junction contained 16 bases not matched to a gene. The CDR3 here is CASSPKNKREGINEQFF. CDR3 nucleotide sequence: TGTGCCAGCAGCCCAAAGAACAAGCGGGAAGGGATAAATGAGCAGTTCTTC.

This clonotype was observed at least ten times. This chain uses TRBV20-1 with TRBJ2-7, with unresolved D. Germline lookup yields CDR1 DFQATT and CDR2 SNEGSKA (reference sequence). The V and J ends lost 1 base and 6 bases respectively, with 10 bases between them. The CDR3 totals 12 residues. CDR3 sequence reads: CSARARRAEQYF. The CDR3 DNA follows: TGCAGTGCTAGAGCCAGACGGGCCGAGCAGTACTTC.

For this clonotype: Here the CDR3 omits its conserved ending phenylalanine or tryptophan, so a read error is the likely source. The limits of the CDR3 on the DNA are not certain, so only TCRdb's listed CDR3 is given. The chain couples TRBV11-2 to TRBJ2-5; TRBD1, as called in the table, went unchecked against the DNA. The germline V gene encodes CDR1 SGHAT and CDR2 FQNNGV. The CDR3 is 14 residues long, ends included. CDR3 sequence: CASSSGQVLETLYL.

V is TRBV12-3 or TRBV12-4 and J is TRBJ2-5; possibly TRBD1 or TRBD2 for D (5 bases each). V lost 8 bases and J 5 bases, leaving 18 bases between the germline ends. The CDR3 is 14 residues long. The CDR3 is CASGKVRGSETQYF. CDR3 DNA sequence: TGTGCCAGCGGCAAAGTGAGGGGTAGTGAGACCCAGTACTTC.